This T cell receptor beta chain is from a study of tumor-infiltrating lymphocytes in primary liver carcinoma. A constant-region primer served to make TCR beta cDNA from roughly 500 ng total RNA. Each TCR beta library was derived from three nested multiplex PCR rounds that employed slightly modified ARM-PCR. With TRBV1-TRBV30 forward primers and a C-beta reverse primer, the first two PCR rounds were run for nine to eleven cycles each. TCRdb called the multiplex PCR reads again in MiXCR, with one record for every CDR3 protein. The sample records 300,000 to 350,000 distinct CDR3 sequences, approximately 65% being singletons. To note about this clonotype: At one boundary the junction diverges from the germline segment, which might be a read error.

Germline DNA was extracted too, while blood RNA derived from unsorted whole blood. This CDR3 region has 15 residues. From germline, CDR1 is MNHNY and CDR2 SVGAGI (reference sequence). Sequenced input: peripheral blood. The TCR comes from a man aged 35 to 55 with primary liver carcinoma and hepatitis B virus infection. The rearrangement uses TRBV6-6 and TRBJ2-3; D gene ambiguous. CDR3 in amino acids: CAGSYLRPPTVTQYF. CDR3 coding DNA: TGTGCCGGCAGTTATCTGAGGCCCCCCACGGTTACGCAGTATTTT.